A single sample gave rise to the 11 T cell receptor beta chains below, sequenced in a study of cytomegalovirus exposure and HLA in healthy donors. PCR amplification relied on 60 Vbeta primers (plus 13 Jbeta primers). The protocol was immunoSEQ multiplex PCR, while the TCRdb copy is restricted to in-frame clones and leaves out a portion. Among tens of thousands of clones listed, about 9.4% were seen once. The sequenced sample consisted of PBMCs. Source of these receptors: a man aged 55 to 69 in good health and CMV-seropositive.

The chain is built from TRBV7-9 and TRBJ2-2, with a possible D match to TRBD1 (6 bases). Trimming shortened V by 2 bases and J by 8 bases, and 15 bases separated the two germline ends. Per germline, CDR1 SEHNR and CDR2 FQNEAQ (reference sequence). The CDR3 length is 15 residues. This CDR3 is CASSLTLGATGELFF. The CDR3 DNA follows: TGTGCCAGCAGCTTAACTCTGGGGGCGACAGGGGAGCTGTTTTTT.

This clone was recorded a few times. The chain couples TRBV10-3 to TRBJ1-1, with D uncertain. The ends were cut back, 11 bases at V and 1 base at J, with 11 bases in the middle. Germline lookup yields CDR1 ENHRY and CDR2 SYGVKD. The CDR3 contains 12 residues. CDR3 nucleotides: TGTGCCTCCACGGCAGGGAACACTGAAGCTTTCTTT. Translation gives CASTAGNTEAFF.

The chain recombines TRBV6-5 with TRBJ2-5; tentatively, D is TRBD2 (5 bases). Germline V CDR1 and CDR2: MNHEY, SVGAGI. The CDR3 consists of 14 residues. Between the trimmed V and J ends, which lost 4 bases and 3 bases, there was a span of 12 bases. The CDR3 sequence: CASSWGTREETQYF. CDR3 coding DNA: TGTGCCAGCAGTTGGGGAACTAGGGAAGAGACCCAGTACTTC.

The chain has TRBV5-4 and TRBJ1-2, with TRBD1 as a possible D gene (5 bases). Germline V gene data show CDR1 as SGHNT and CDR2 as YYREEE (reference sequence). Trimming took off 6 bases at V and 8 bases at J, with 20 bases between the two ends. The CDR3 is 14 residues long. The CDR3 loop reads CASTVLGRGGGYTF. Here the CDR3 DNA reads TGTGCCAGCACCGTCCTCGGGCGGGGCGGCGGCTACACCTTC.

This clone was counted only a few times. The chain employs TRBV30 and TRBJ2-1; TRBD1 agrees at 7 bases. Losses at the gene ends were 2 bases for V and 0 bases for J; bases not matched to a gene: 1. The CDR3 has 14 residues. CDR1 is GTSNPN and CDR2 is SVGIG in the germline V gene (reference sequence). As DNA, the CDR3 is TGTGCCTGGAGTCGGGACAGCTCCTACAATGAGCAGTTCTTC. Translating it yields CAWSRDSSYNEQFF.

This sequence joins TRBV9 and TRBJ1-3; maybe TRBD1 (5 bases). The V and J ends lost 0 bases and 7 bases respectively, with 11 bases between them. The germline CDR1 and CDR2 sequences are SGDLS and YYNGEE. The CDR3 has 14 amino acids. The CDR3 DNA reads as TGTGCCAGCAGCGTAGGGGGCGTCCGGAACACCATATATTTT. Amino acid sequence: CASSVGGVRNTIYF.

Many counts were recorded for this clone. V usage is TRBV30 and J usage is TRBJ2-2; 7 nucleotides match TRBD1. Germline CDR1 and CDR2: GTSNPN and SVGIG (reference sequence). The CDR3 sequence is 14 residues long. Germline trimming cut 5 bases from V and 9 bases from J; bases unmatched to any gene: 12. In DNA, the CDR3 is TGTGCCTGGCGGGACAGACGTTCCATCCGGGAGCTGTTTTTT. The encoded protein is CAWRDRRSIRELFF.

The CDR3 protein is CASRQNTGELFF. The CDR3, as DNA: TGTGCCAGCAGACAGAACACCGGGGAGCTGTTTTTT. V usage is TRBV28 and J usage is TRBJ2-2; D not certain. Germline CDR1 MDHEN, CDR2 SYDVKM. This CDR3 region has 12 residues. V was trimmed by 6 bases and J by 1 base, leaving 3 bases between them.

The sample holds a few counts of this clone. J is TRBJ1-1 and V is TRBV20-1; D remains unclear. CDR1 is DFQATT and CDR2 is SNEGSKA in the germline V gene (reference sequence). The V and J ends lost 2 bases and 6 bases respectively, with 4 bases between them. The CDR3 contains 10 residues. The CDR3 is CSARSSEAFF. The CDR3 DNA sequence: TGCAGTGCTAGATCCTCTGAAGCTTTCTTT.

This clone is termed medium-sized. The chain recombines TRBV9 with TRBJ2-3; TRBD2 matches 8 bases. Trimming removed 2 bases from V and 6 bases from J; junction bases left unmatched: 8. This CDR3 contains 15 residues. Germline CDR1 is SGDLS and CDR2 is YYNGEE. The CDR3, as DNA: TGTGCCAGCAGCGTCCACCCCCGGGGGGGGGATACGCAGTATTTT. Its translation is CASSVHPRGGDTQYF.

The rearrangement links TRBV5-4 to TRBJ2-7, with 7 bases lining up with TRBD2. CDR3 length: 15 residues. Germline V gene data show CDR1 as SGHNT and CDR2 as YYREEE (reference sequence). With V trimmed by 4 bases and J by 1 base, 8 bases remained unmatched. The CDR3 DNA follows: TGTGCCAGCAGCCCGGGGGGACGGGGGTCCTACGAGCAGTACTTC. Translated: CASSPGGRGSYEQYF.